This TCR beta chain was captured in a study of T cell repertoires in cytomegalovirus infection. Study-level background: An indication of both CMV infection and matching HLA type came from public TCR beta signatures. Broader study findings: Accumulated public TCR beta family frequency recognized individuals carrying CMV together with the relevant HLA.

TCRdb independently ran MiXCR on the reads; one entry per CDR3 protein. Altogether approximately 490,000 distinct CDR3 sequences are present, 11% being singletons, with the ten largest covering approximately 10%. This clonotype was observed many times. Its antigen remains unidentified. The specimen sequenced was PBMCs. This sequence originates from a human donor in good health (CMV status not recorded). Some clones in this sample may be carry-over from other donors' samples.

The CDR3 coding sequence is TGTGCCAGCAGTCCCGGACTAGCGGGAGGGGGGAGCTCCTACAATGAGCAGTTCTTC. Amino acids: CASSPGLAGGGSSYNEQFF. The V and J genes are TRBV28 and TRBJ2-1; 15 bases map to TRBD2. The CDR3 consists of 19 residues. The germline V gene has CDR1 MDHEN and CDR2 SYDVKM. The ends lost 5 bases at V and 0 bases at J; junction bases unmatched: 8.